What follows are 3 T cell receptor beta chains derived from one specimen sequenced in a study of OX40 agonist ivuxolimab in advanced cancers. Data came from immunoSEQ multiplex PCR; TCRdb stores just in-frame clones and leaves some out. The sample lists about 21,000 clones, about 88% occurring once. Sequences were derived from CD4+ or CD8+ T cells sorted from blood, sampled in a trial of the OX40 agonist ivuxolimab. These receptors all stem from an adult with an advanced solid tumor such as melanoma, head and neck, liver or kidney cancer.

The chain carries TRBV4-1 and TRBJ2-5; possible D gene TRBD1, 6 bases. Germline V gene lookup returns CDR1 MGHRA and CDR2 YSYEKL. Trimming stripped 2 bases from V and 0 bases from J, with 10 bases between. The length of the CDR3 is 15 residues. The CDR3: CASSQRTDHQETQYF. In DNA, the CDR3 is TGCGCCAGCAGCCAAAGGACAGACCACCAAGAGACCCAGTACTTC.

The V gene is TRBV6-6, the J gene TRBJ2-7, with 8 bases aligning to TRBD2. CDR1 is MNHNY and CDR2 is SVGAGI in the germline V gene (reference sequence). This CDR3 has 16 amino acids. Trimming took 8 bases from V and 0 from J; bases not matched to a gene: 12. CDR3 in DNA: TGTGCCAGCCGCCCGGGAGGGCTAGCAACCTCCTACGAGCAGTACTTC. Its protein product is CASRPGGLATSYEQYF.

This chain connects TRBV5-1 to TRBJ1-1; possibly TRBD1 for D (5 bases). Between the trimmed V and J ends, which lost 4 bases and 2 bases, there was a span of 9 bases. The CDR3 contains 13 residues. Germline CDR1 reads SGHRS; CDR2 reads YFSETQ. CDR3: CASSLRGNTEAFF. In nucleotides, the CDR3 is TGCGCCAGCAGCCTTAGGGGAAACACTGAAGCTTTCTTT.